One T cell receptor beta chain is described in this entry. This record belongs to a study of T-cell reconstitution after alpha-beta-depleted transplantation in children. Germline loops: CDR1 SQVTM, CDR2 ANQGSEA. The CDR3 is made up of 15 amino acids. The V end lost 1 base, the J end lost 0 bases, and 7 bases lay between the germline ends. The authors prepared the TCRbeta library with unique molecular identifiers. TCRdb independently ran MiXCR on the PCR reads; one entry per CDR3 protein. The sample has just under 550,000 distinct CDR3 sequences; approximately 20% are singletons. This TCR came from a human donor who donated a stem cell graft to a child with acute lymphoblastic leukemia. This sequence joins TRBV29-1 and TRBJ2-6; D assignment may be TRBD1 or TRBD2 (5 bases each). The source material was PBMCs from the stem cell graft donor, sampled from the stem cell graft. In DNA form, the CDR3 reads TGCAGCGTTGAAGGGGACGGCTCTGGGGCCAACGTCCTGACTTTC. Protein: CSVEGDGSGANVLTF.